The 19 T cell receptor beta chains reported below all come from one sample, sequenced in a study of PD-L1 blockade in urothelial cancer. The time point: peripheral blood 6 weeks after treatment start. Using immunoSEQ multiplex PCR, the repertoire was profiled, and TCRdb retains in-frame clones only, with some absent. The table shows some 31,000 clones, with 70% to 80% occurring only once. The sequencing here drew on PBMCs, taken around atezolizumab (anti-PD-L1) treatment. The receptor set was obtained from a man between 65 and 80 years old with urothelial cancer.

This chain uses TRBV27 with TRBJ2-1, with 16 bases that match TRBD2. CDR1 is MNHEY, CDR2 SMNVEV, per germline (reference sequence). This CDR3 contains 19 residues. Losses at the gene ends were 4 bases for V and 5 bases for J; bases not matched to a gene: 11. The CDR3 nucleotides read TGTGCCAGCAGTTCAACCGGGACTAGCGGGAGGGCCCATGACAATGAGCAGTTCTTC. Its translation is CASSSTGTSGRAHDNEQFF.

This clone was recorded once. This chain uses TRBV5-4 with TRBJ2-5; TRBD1 matches at 10 bases. The CDR3 is 15 amino acids. V trimming: 6 bases; J trimming: 2 bases; junction bases outside the gene matches: 7. Germline CDR1 reads SGHNT; CDR2 reads YYREEE (reference sequence). For the CDR3, the DNA is TGTGCCAGCACTATAGGACAGGGGGAACAAGAGACCCAGTACTTC. It specifies CASTIGQGEQETQYF.

The CDR3 loop is CASSSPGLNTGELFF. CDR3 DNA sequence: TGTGCCAGCAGTTCCCCTGGACTGAACACCGGGGAGCTGTTTTTT. This chain links TRBV28 with TRBJ2-2; D may be TRBD2 (5 bases). Deletions cut 4 bases from V and 1 base from J, with 10 bases between. CDR3 length: 15 residues. Germline CDR1 is MDHEN and CDR2 is SYDVKM.

This sequence joins TRBV7-9 and TRBJ2-5; D is perhaps TRBD1 (6 bases). Trimming removed 5 bases at V and 0 bases at J, with 10 bases between. CDR1 SEHNR and CDR2 FQNEAQ come from the germline V gene (reference sequence). This CDR3 is built from 14 residues. The chain's CDR3 is CASSQGTNQETQYF. DNA for the CDR3: TGTGCCAGCAGCCAGGGGACGAACCAAGAGACCCAGTACTTC.

This chain uses TRBV10-3 with TRBJ1-1; 9 bases align to TRBD1. Trimming removed 6 bases from V and 0 bases from J; junction bases left unmatched: 14. The CDR3 length is 18 residues. Looked up from germline, CDR1 is ENHRY and CDR2 is SYGVKD. The CDR3 coding sequence is TGTGCCATCAGGGACAGCCCCGGGACAGGGATAATGAACACTGAAGCTTTCTTT. Its protein product is CAIRDSPGTGIMNTEAFF.

J is TRBJ2-7 and V is TRBV5-5; TRBD1 matches at 11 bases. After removal of 0 bases from V and 5 bases from J, the junction contained 7 bases not matched to a gene. Germline CDR1 is SGHKS and CDR2 is YYEKEE (reference sequence). The CDR3 is 16 amino acids. CDR3 DNA sequence: TGTGCCAGCAGCTTGGCCCCCGGGACAGGGGGGCACGAGCAGTACTTC. It codes for CASSLAPGTGGHEQYF.

The rearrangement joins TRBV11-3 to TRBJ1-2, with D perhaps TRBD1 (5 bases). The CDR3 consists of 15 residues. Per the germline V gene, CDR1 is SGHNT and CDR2 is YENEEA. Trimming left V 2 bases short and J 4 bases short, with 14 bases between. CDR3 nucleotides: TGTGCCAGCAGCTTACTCGGGGACTTCCCCTATGGCTACACCTTC. Its translation is CASSLLGDFPYGYTF. The full variable domain, completed using reference TRBV11-3 and TRBJ1-2, is EAGVVQSPRYKIIEKKQPVAFWCNPISGHNTLYWYLQNLGQGPELLIRYENEEAVDDSQLPKDRFSAERLKGVDSTLKIQPAELGDSAVYLCASSLLGDFPYGYTFGSGTRLTVV.

This clone is a singleton in its sample. The chain employs TRBV29-1 and TRBJ2-5; TRBD2 agrees at 7 bases. The CDR3 covers 13 residues. The V segment lost 7 bases and the J segment 5 bases; nucleotides outside the gene matches: 10. The germline V gene encodes CDR1 SQVTM and CDR2 ANQGSEA. CDR3 nucleotide sequence: TGCAGCGCAACTAGCGCCTATAGGGAGACCCAGTACTTC. It yields the protein CSATSAYRETQYF.

The genes are TRBV19 and TRBJ2-2, with 16 bases fitting TRBD2. The CDR3 extends over 20 amino acids. Germline lookup yields CDR1 LNHDA and CDR2 SQIVND (reference sequence). With V trimmed by 5 bases and J by 4 bases, 13 bases remained unmatched. The CDR3 region is CASSVIPGLAGGLFTGELFF. The CDR3 region has the DNA TGTGCCAGTAGTGTGATCCCGGGACTAGCGGGAGGGCTTTTCACCGGGGAGCTGTTTTTT.

V usage is TRBV9 and J usage is TRBJ2-1; TRBD2 agrees at 11 bases. Germline CDR1 reads SGDLS; CDR2 reads YYNGEE. The CDR3 covers 17 residues. Trimming cost V 0 bases and J 7 bases; bases outside gene matches: 9. CDR3 sequence: CASSVAQTSGSYNEQFF. DNA of the CDR3: TGTGCCAGCAGCGTAGCTCAAACTAGCGGGAGTTATAATGAGCAGTTCTTC.

There are a few counts of this clone. The rearrangement links TRBV7-9 to TRBJ1-1, with D perhaps TRBD1 (5 bases). The CDR3 has 15 amino acids. Deletions cut 5 bases from V and 0 bases from J, with 13 bases between. Germline-derived CDR1 and CDR2 are SEHNR and FQNEAQ (reference sequence). The CDR3 spells CASSTRQTMNTEAFF. CDR3 in DNA: TGTGCCAGCAGCACCCGACAGACAATGAACACTGAAGCTTTCTTT.

The CDR3 nucleotides are TGTGCCAGCAGTCCTCCGGGACAGGGTTACAATGAGCAGTTCTTC. Amino acids: CASSPPGQGYNEQFF. This chain connects TRBV28 to TRBJ2-1; 9 positions match TRBD1. V dropped 5 bases and J dropped 4; count of bases not matched to a gene: 6. The germline V gene has CDR1 MDHEN and CDR2 SYDVKM. The CDR3 covers 15 residues.

This clone was counted once. V is TRBV28 and J is TRBJ2-7, with 11 bases lining up with TRBD1. Germline V lookup: CDR1 MDHEN, CDR2 SYDVKM. V lost 4 bases to trimming and J lost 1 base; unmatched junction nucleotides: 3. The length of the CDR3 is 15 residues. The CDR3 bases are TGTGCCAGCAGTTCGGACAGGGGGCTATCCTACGAGCAGTACTTC. Its translation: CASSSDRGLSYEQYF.

The rearrangement joins TRBV7-2 to TRBJ1-1; D not resolved. This CDR3 is built from 14 residues. Germline V CDR1 and CDR2: SGHTA, FQGNSA. V dropped 1 base and J dropped 6 bases, with 12 bases sitting between them. The CDR3 DNA is TGTGCCAGCAGCTTAGATAGAGGCGGGGCTGAAGCTTTCTTT. Its protein product is CASSLDRGGAEAFF.

The chain joins TRBV5-5 to TRBJ2-1; 10 nucleotides line up with TRBD2. The V and J ends lost 0 bases and 10 bases, in that order; junction bases with no gene match: 7. The CDR3 covers 15 residues. Germline V gene lookup returns CDR1 SGHKS and CDR2 YYEKEE (reference sequence). Here the CDR3 DNA reads TGTGCCAGCAGCTTGGTACTAGCGGGGTCTAGGGAGCAGTTCTTC. This sequence encodes CASSLVLAGSREQFF.

This chain connects TRBV5-1 to TRBJ1-1, with D possibly TRBD1 on 6 matching bases. This CDR3 contains 15 residues. Trimming took off 0 bases at V and 1 base at J, with 10 bases between the two ends. CDR1 and CDR2 (germline): SGHRS, YFSETQ. CDR3 nucleotides: TGCGCCAGCAGCTTGGAGGGGACACCGAACACTGAAGCTTTCTTT. Its translation: CASSLEGTPNTEAFF.

The chain combines TRBV11-3 with TRBJ1-4; weak D call: TRBD1 (5 bases). Germline CDR1 reads SGHNT; CDR2 reads YENEEA. V lost 1 base to trimming and J lost 2 bases, with 8 bases between them. The CDR3 is 15 amino acids. CDR3 sequence: CASSLGGGTNEKLFF. As DNA, the CDR3 is TGTGCCAGCAGCTTAGGGGGCGGCACTAATGAAAAACTGTTTTTT.

The chain is built from TRBV5-6 and TRBJ2-4; D uncertain. CDR3 length: 14 amino acids. Germline V gene data show CDR1 as SGHDT and CDR2 as YYEEEE. Trimming took 3 bases from V and 6 from J, leaving 13 bases between them. The CDR3 nucleotides read TGTGCCAGCAGCTACCCCAGTTCAGGAAACATTCAGTACTTC. It encodes CASSYPSSGNIQYF.

The V gene is TRBV30, the J gene TRBJ2-5; tentatively, D is TRBD2 (6 bases). The CDR3 is made up of 15 amino acids. V was clipped by 1 base and J by 5 bases, with 17 bases between them. Looked up from germline, CDR1 is GTSNPN and CDR2 is SVGIG (reference sequence). The chain's CDR3 is CAWSATRRGTETQYF. The DNA for the CDR3 is TGTGCCTGGAGTGCTACGCGGCGGGGTACGGAGACCCAGTACTTC. The whole variable domain, remainder taken from reference TRBV30 and TRBJ2-5, is SQTIHQWPATLVQPVGSPLSLECTVEGTSNPNLYWYRQAAGRGLQLLFYSVGIGQISSEVPQNLSASRPQDRQFILSSKKLLLSDSGFYLCAWSATRRGTETQYFGPGTRLLVL.